The 8 T cell receptor beta chains presented below share a single source sample, sequenced in a study of T cells in Graves' hyperthyroidism and ophthalmopathy. It was RNA transcripts that yielded the amplified TCR beta CDR3 regions. A first-round RT-PCR of the TCR CDR3 used the HTBI primer set. Using its own MiXCR run on the multiplex PCR reads, TCRdb lists one record per CDR3 protein. The sample shows around 250,000 distinct CDR3 sequences, more than 20% of them seen only once. Sequencing input: blood. These TCRs come from a woman in her thirties or forties with Graves' ophthalmopathy.

This clonotype was counted ten times or more. This chain joins TRBV4-1 and TRBJ2-5; D unresolved. Trimming took off 4 bases at V and 2 bases at J, with 11 bases between the two ends. Per the germline V gene, CDR1 is MGHRA and CDR2 is YSYEKL. This CDR3 has 14 residues. The CDR3 DNA sequence: TGCGCCAGCAGCCGCACTCGAAGACAAGAGACCCAGTACTTC. Protein: CASSRTRRQETQYF.

The chain combines TRBV6-1 with TRBJ2-5; D might be TRBD2 (6 bases). The CDR3 consists of 16 residues. The V end was cut by 7 bases, the J end by 4 bases, with 22 bases between. Germline-derived CDR1 and CDR2 are MNHNS and SASEGT. The CDR3 bases are TGTGCCAGCACCCCTTCCTGGACTAAAATTGGAGAGACCCAGTACTTC. Translation: CASTPSWTKIGETQYF.

This clonotype was counted ten times or more. CDR3 sequence (DNA): TGTGCCAGTAGTTTCGACTCTGGGGCCAACGTCCTGACTTTC. Encoded protein: CASSFDSGANVLTF. The rearrangement uses TRBV19 and TRBJ2-6; D is ambiguous. With 5 bases removed from V and 0 bases from J, the gap between germline ends came to 5 bases. The germline CDR1 and CDR2 sequences are LNHDA and SQIVND (reference sequence). This CDR3 contains 14 residues.

The chain has TRBV7-2 and TRBJ1-2; no definite D call. Germline V gene lookup returns CDR1 SGHTA and CDR2 FQGNSA. This CDR3 contains 14 residues. Trimming removed 1 base at V and 3 bases at J, with 9 bases between. CDR3 in amino acids: CASSLGPDYYGYTF. The CDR3 region has the DNA TGTGCCAGCAGCTTAGGGCCCGATTACTATGGCTACACCTTC.

There are a few counts of this clonotype. Without the conserved terminal phenylalanine or tryptophan, this CDR3 likely stems from a read error. The V call is TRBV28, the J call TRBJ1-3; the D gene is possibly TRBD1 (5 bases). The CDR3 runs 17 residues. V was clipped by 5 bases and J by 0 bases, with 17 bases between them. In germline, CDR1 is MDHEN, CDR2 SYDVKM. The CDR3 nucleotides read TGTGCCAGCAGTATACTCAGGGTCCCCCTCTCTGGAAACACCATATATCTT. Translating gives CASSILRVPLSGNTIYL.

This clonotype occurred many times. The chain links TRBV24-1 to TRBJ2-7; D may be TRBD2 (6 bases). CDR1 is KGHDR, CDR2 SFDVKD, per germline. This CDR3 has 14 amino acids. V gave up 2 bases and J gave up 3 bases, with 10 bases separating them. CDR3 in amino acids: CATSDSTGGYEQYF. DNA for the CDR3: TGTGCCACCAGTGATTCAACCGGGGGCTACGAGCAGTACTTC.

The chain uses TRBV7-8 and TRBJ2-5, with 7 bases that match TRBD2. The CDR3 consists of 16 residues. Unmatched junction bases numbered 7, after V lost 1 base and J lost 2 bases. Germline assignment: CDR1 SGHVS and CDR2 FQNEAQ. The CDR3 sequence is CASSLEVGGEQETQYF. CDR3 coding DNA: TGTGCCAGCAGCTTAGAGGTGGGAGGGGAACAAGAGACCCAGTACTTC.

This clonotype was seen only once. The V and J genes are TRBV12-3 or TRBV12-4 and TRBJ2-2, with no clear D. Trimming cost V 6 bases and J 2 bases, with 13 bases left between them. The CDR3 has 15 residues. The CDR3 nucleotides are TGTGCCAGCAGGGTATCCGGCCGAAACACCGGGGAGCTGTTTTTT. It codes for CASRVSGRNTGELFF.